This TCR beta chain was sequenced in a study of T cells after yellow fever vaccination. Study-level points and caveats: It was a weaker secondary response, yet one that peaked faster, at day 5 versus 15.

Germline V gene sequence: CDR1 SGHAT, CDR2 FQNNGV. V was trimmed by 5 bases and J by 0 bases, leaving 14 bases between them. CDR3 length: 16 amino acids. TCRdb re-derived calls from the 5' RACE reads in MiXCR, one entry per CDR3 protein. The profile shows about 400,000 distinct CDR3 sequences, 6% to 8% of them singletons. The table lists this clonotype with many counts. No antigen is known for it. V usage is TRBV11-2 and J usage is TRBJ2-4; no clear D. Here the sequenced sample was PBMCs, taken 5 days after the yellow fever booster vaccination. This clonotype was sampled from a man younger than 45 who received the YFV17D yellow fever vaccine. CDR3: CASSPLPTGAKNIQYF. CDR3 nucleotides: TGTGCCAGCAGCCCACTCCCGACGGGAGCCAAAAACATTCAGTACTTC.